What follows are 19 T cell receptor beta chains derived from one specimen sequenced in a study of blood T cell repertoires in COVID-19. Sequencing used immunoSEQ multiplex PCR; TCRdb keeps in-frame clones, though not all of them. The sample shows more than 250,000 clones, 90% of them seen only once. Sequenced material: PBMCs or T cells enriched from blood (not recorded which). The receptors were gathered from a woman between 18 and 29 years old with acute COVID-19.

The chain combines TRBV28 with TRBJ1-5, with D unresolved. The CDR3 is 15 amino acids. Trimming stripped 2 bases from V and 0 bases from J, with 8 bases between. CDR1 and CDR2 (germline): MDHEN, SYDVKM. CDR3 sequence: CASSLIGYSNQPQHF. As DNA, the CDR3 is TGTGCCAGCAGTTTAATCGGGTATAGCAATCAGCCCCAGCATTTT.

V is TRBV7-9 and J is TRBJ1-1, with D possibly matching TRBD1 (6 bases). Trimming removed 5 bases from V and 5 bases from J, with 15 bases in between. Looked up from germline, CDR1 is SEHNR and CDR2 is FQNEAQ (reference sequence). This CDR3 has 14 residues. In DNA, the CDR3 is TGTGCCAGCAGCCCGCGCACAGGGTATACTGAAGCTTTCTTT. Amino acid sequence: CASSPRTGYTEAFF.

This clone was picked up a small number of times. The chain is built from TRBV7-8 and TRBJ2-7; 9 bases match TRBD2. The CDR3 runs to 15 residues. Trimming at V came to 4 bases and at J to 6 bases, leaving 10 bases not matched to a gene. Germline CDR1 SGHVS, CDR2 FQNEAQ. CDR3 in amino acids: CASSSGLAATSEQYF. The CDR3 DNA is TGTGCCAGCAGCTCGGGACTAGCAGCCACTTCCGAGCAGTACTTC.

The chain is built from TRBV19 and TRBJ2-7, with 8 bases fitting TRBD1. This CDR3 is 13 amino acids long. Trimming took 5 bases from V and 2 from J; bases not matched to a gene: 2. The germline V gene has CDR1 LNHDA and CDR2 SQIVND (reference sequence). CDR3 sequence: CASSRTGTYEQYF. Written as DNA, the CDR3 is TGTGCCAGTAGTCGGACAGGGACCTACGAGCAGTACTTC. Filled out from reference TRBV19 and TRBJ2-7, the complete variable domain reads DGGITQSPKYLFRKEGQNVTLSCEQNLNHDAMYWYRQDPGQGLRLIYYSQIVNDFQKGDIAEGYSVSREKKESFPLTVTSAQKNPTAFYLCASSRTGTYEQYFGPGTRLTVT.

V usage is TRBV5-1 and J usage is TRBJ2-5, with 8 bases matching TRBD1. The CDR3 contains 15 residues. From germline, CDR1 is SGHRS and CDR2 YFSETQ. V lost 0 bases and J lost 4; bases outside the gene matches: 5. CDR3 loop: CASSLVGQGGETQYF. The CDR3 DNA reads as TGCGCCAGCAGCTTGGTAGGACAGGGAGGAGAGACCCAGTACTTC.

This rearrangement joins TRBV6-1 to TRBJ2-7; 10 positions agree with TRBD2. Germline values: CDR1 MNHNS, CDR2 SASEGT. This CDR3 has 15 amino acids. V shed 1 base, J shed 3 bases, and the junction held 3 bases outside the gene matches. The chain's CDR3 is CASSEEASGSYEQYF. CDR3 coding DNA: TGTGCCAGCAGTGAAGAGGCTAGCGGGAGCTACGAGCAGTACTTC.

V gene TRBV6-9 combines with J gene TRBJ1-1, with a tentative D call TRBD1 (5 bases). The CDR3 runs 15 residues. Germline CDR1 and CDR2: MNHGY and SVAAGI. The germline V and J ends were trimmed by 0 bases and 0 bases, with 8 bases remaining between them. CDR3 sequence (DNA): TGTGCCAGCAGTTATTCGACAGCCATGAACACTGAAGCTTTCTTT. Its translation: CASSYSTAMNTEAFF.

The chain carries TRBV7-8 and TRBJ2-1, with TRBD2 identical over 7 bases. There are 15 residues in the CDR3. The germline gives CDR1 SGHVS, CDR2 FQNEAQ. J was trimmed by 3 bases and V by 5 bases; bases with no gene match: 7. The CDR3 region has the DNA TGTGCCAGCAGCCACTCCGGGACTAACTACAATGAGCAGTTCTTC. Its protein is CASSHSGTNYNEQFF.

This clone was detected only once. V gene TRBV19 combines with J gene TRBJ1-5, with D possibly matching TRBD1 (5 bases). This CDR3 is built from 17 residues. V was trimmed by 3 bases and J by 3 bases, leaving 18 bases between them. Germline assignment: CDR1 LNHDA and CDR2 SQIVND (reference sequence). CDR3 nucleotides: TGTGCCAGTAGTATGGGTAGGGGCTCCACTCTCAATCAGCCCCAGCATTTT. Translation: CASSMGRGSTLNQPQHF.

The V gene is TRBV7-2, the J gene TRBJ2-1; 8 bases match TRBD1. The CDR3 length is 15 residues. Germline values: CDR1 SGHTA, CDR2 FQGNSA. V shed 1 base and J 6 bases; nucleotides not matched to a gene: 5. The CDR3 protein is CASSLVVTGVNEQFF. In nucleotides, the CDR3 is TGTGCCAGCAGCTTAGTCGTGACAGGGGTCAATGAGCAGTTCTTC.

The J gene is TRBJ1-2, the V gene TRBV5-4, with a possible D match to TRBD1 (6 bases). The CDR3 runs 13 residues. V dropped 4 bases and J dropped 5 bases, with 12 bases sitting between them. Germline lookup yields CDR1 SGHNT and CDR2 YYREEE (reference sequence). For the CDR3, the DNA is TGTGCCAGCAGCGCCAACAGGGTTTATGGCTACACCTTC. Translated, it gives CASSANRVYGYTF.

The V and J genes are TRBV29-1 and TRBJ1-5; a possible D gene is TRBD1 (5 bases). Per the germline V gene, CDR1 is SQVTM and CDR2 is ANQGSEA. There are 14 residues in the CDR3. The V end was cut by 7 bases, the J end by 9 bases, with 22 bases between. CDR3 protein: CSARVGGTLGPQHF. CDR3 sequence (DNA): TGCAGCGCTAGGGTTGGGGGGACCCTTGGGCCCCAGCATTTT.

The chain employs TRBV19 and TRBJ1-1; D call uncertain. The CDR3 extends over 17 amino acids. The germline V and J ends were trimmed by 2 bases and 2 bases, with 18 bases remaining between them. The germline CDR1 and CDR2 sequences are LNHDA and SQIVND (reference sequence). The CDR3 sequence is CASSILWRADVNTEAFF. CDR3 DNA: TGTGCCAGTAGTATATTATGGCGGGCAGACGTCAACACTGAAGCTTTCTTT.

The genes are TRBV11-2 and TRBJ2-7; D possibly corresponds to TRBD2 (6 bases). The germline V gene encodes CDR1 SGHAT and CDR2 FQNNGV. The CDR3 sequence is 15 residues long. Trimming took 5 bases from V and 2 from J, leaving 16 bases between them. CDR3 in DNA: TGTGCCAGCAGCGCCCATGGGAGGCCCCCCTACGAGCAGTACTTC. Its translation: CASSAHGRPPYEQYF.

This sequence joins TRBV18 and TRBJ2-1, with TRBD2 identical over 12 bases. Germline assignment: CDR1 KGHSH and CDR2 LQKENI. The ends lost 1 base at V and 8 bases at J; junction bases unmatched: 9. The CDR3 is made up of 17 amino acids. CDR3 nucleotides: TGTGCCAGCTCACCACTGCCGACTAGCGGGAGTGGAGATGAGCAGTTCTTC. Its translation is CASSPLPTSGSGDEQFF.

This chain uses TRBV11-2 with TRBJ2-3; D is unresolved. The CDR3 covers 12 residues. Germline V gene data show CDR1 as SGHAT and CDR2 as FQNNGV. V dropped 5 bases and J dropped 6 bases, with 9 bases sitting between them. The CDR3 here is CASSPKRDTQYF. The CDR3 DNA sequence: TGTGCCAGCAGCCCAAAGCGTGATACGCAGTATTTT.

As concerns this clone: Within the sample, other DNA sequences also encode this same CDR3. V gene TRBV28 combines with J gene TRBJ2-1; 7 nucleotides line up with TRBD1. V dropped 1 base and J dropped 5; count of bases not matched to a gene: 2. Germline V gene sequence: CDR1 MDHEN, CDR2 SYDVKM. The CDR3 sequence is 14 residues long. CDR3 DNA sequence: TGTGCCAGCAGTTTATCAGGGGGTGACAATGAGCAGTTCTTC. Its protein product is CASSLSGGDNEQFF. Full variable domain (rest looked up from reference TRBV28 and TRBJ2-1): DVKVTQSSRYLVKRTGEKVFLECVQDMDHENMFWYRQDPGLGLRLIYFSYDVKMKEKGDIPEGYSVSREKKERFSLILESASTNQTSMYLCASSLSGGDNEQFFGPGTRLTVL.

The V gene is TRBV3-1 (or the pseudogene TRBV3-2), the J gene TRBJ2-4; TRBD2 agrees at 8 bases. V lost 0 bases to trimming and J lost 3 bases; unmatched junction nucleotides: 7. The CDR3 length is 17 residues. Germline V gene lookup returns CDR1 LGHDT and CDR2 YNNKEL (reference sequence). The CDR3 sequence: CASSQDVVAGHKNIQYF. The CDR3 nucleotides are TGTGCCAGCAGCCAAGATGTAGTAGCGGGACACAAAAACATTCAGTACTTC.

A word on this clone: One junction end disagrees with the germline gene, perhaps due to a read error. The V call is TRBV15, the J call TRBJ2-2; a weak D match, TRBD2 (5 bases). Germline CDR1 LNHNV, CDR2 YYDKDF (reference sequence). This CDR3 has 17 amino acids. CDR3 DNA: TGTGCCACCAGCGGAGAAGAAAGAAGGCTAGCTTTAGGGGAGCTGTTTTTT. Translation gives CATSGEERRLALGELFF.